One and the same sample provided the 12 T cell receptor beta chains below, sequenced in a study of cytomegalovirus exposure and HLA in healthy donors. PCR used 60 Vbeta primers and 13 Jbeta primers. Produced via immunoSEQ multiplex PCR; TCRdb's table is partial and in-frame only. The sample contains roughly 100,000 clones, 55% to 80% of which appear only once. The sequencing sample was made of PBMCs. The receptors come from a human donor in good health.

Points on this clone: A read error may account for a junction end that differs from germline. The V and J genes are TRBV28 and TRBJ1-5; 9 bases match TRBD1. Germline CDR1 is MDHEN and CDR2 is SYDVKM. The CDR3 runs 18 residues. CDR3 nucleotide sequence: TGTGCCAGCAGTTGCGCGCGACAGGGGGGGCATAGCAATCAGACCCAGCATTTT. It is translated as CASSCARQGGHSNQTQHF.

The chain links TRBV19 to TRBJ1-2; TRBD1 matches at 8 bases. Losses at the gene ends were 4 bases for V and 3 bases for J; bases not matched to a gene: 7. Looked up from germline, CDR1 is LNHDA and CDR2 is SQIVND (reference sequence). The CDR3 is 15 residues long. CDR3 bases: TGTGCCAGTAGTACCCGACAGGGGCTTGACTATGGCTACACCTTC. Its translation: CASSTRQGLDYGYTF.

The table lists this clone with a few counts. The chain couples TRBV4-1 to TRBJ2-5, with D unclear. Trimming took off 3 bases at V and 4 bases at J, with 15 bases between the two ends. Germline-derived CDR1 and CDR2 are MGHRA and YSYEKL. The CDR3 is made up of 15 amino acids. The CDR3 nucleotides are TGCGCCAGCAGCCAGGATACAGTGGGTGGAGAGACCCAGTACTTC. Amino acid sequence: CASSQDTVGGETQYF.

The J gene is TRBJ2-3, the V gene TRBV7-9; possibly TRBD2 for D (6 bases). Trimming took 3 bases from V and 6 from J, leaving 7 bases between them. This CDR3 contains 12 residues. CDR1 is SEHNR and CDR2 is FQNEAQ in the germline V gene (reference sequence). The DNA of the CDR3 is TGTGCCAGCAGCTTCGGAGGGGATACGCAGTATTTT. Its translation: CASSFGGDTQYF.

J is TRBJ2-3 and V is TRBV19; D is possibly TRBD2 (6 bases). The V gene's germline CDR1 is LNHDA and CDR2 SQIVND (reference sequence). Trimming stripped 6 bases from V and 8 bases from J, with 9 bases between. This CDR3 comprises 11 residues. CDR3 nucleotide sequence: TGTGCCAGTAGGGACGGGGGTACGCAGTATTTT. Amino acids: CASRDGGTQYF.

This clone was seen only a few times. The chain uses TRBV6-1 and TRBJ1-1, with TRBD1 as a possible D gene (6 bases). The CDR3 extends over 14 amino acids. The germline V gene encodes CDR1 MNHNS and CDR2 SASEGT. The germline V and J ends were trimmed by 4 bases and 4 bases, with 13 bases remaining between them. The CDR3 DNA sequence: TGTGCCAGCAGTGTCACAGGGACGAGCACTGAAGCTTTCTTT. Its protein product is CASSVTGTSTEAFF.

The genes are TRBV4-1 and TRBJ2-1, with a possible D match to TRBD1 (6 bases). Germline V gene sequence: CDR1 MGHRA, CDR2 YSYEKL. The V end was cut by 0 bases, the J end by 8 bases, with 14 bases between. The CDR3 consists of 15 residues. CDR3 protein: CASSQETGSFDEQFF. DNA for the CDR3: TGCGCCAGCAGCCAAGAGACAGGTAGTTTCGATGAGCAGTTCTTC.

This clone was recorded a few times. The CDR3 nucleotides are TGTGCCAGCACCCGACAGGGGAACACAGATACGCAGTATTTT. Its protein is CASTRQGNTDTQYF. This chain joins TRBV7-9 and TRBJ2-3, with 8 bases fitting TRBD1. The V and J ends lost 7 bases and 2 bases, in that order; junction bases with no gene match: 5. This CDR3 comprises 14 residues. Germline loops: CDR1 SEHNR, CDR2 FQNEAQ (reference sequence).

This clone was counted between two and nine times. The V gene is TRBV11-3, the J gene TRBJ2-3, with 7 bases matching TRBD1. The V segment lost 5 bases and the J segment 3 bases; nucleotides outside the gene matches: 11. This CDR3 spans 16 amino acids. Germline V gene sequence: CDR1 SGHNT, CDR2 YENEEA. The CDR3 loop reads CASSPRGTEKTDTQYF. In nucleotides, the CDR3 is TGTGCCAGCAGCCCTAGGGGGACAGAGAAAACAGATACGCAGTATTTT.

This clone has just one count. The chain joins TRBV10-3 to TRBJ1-5, with D unresolved. The CDR3 is 13 amino acids. Germline V gene sequence: CDR1 ENHRY, CDR2 SYGVKD. V dropped 4 bases and J dropped 11 bases, with 15 bases sitting between them. The CDR3 here is CAISGGDLGTQHF. As DNA, the CDR3 is TGTGCCATCAGTGGTGGGGATCTCGGGACCCAGCATTTT.

The chain has TRBV5-6 and TRBJ2-1; D perhaps matches TRBD1 (6 bases). Germline V gene lookup returns CDR1 SGHDT and CDR2 YYEEEE. The CDR3 contains 14 residues. V shed 0 bases and J shed 10 bases, with 14 bases lying between them. Here the CDR3 reads CASSLGGLASEQFF. The CDR3 bases are TGTGCCAGCAGCTTGGGGGGGCTAGCCAGCGAGCAGTTCTTC.

This clone was seen only a few times. The chain links TRBV13 to TRBJ2-3; possibly TRBD2 for D (6 bases). V shed 5 bases and J shed 2 bases, with 17 bases lying between them. This CDR3 comprises 16 residues. Germline V gives CDR1 PRHDT, CDR2 FYEKMQ (reference sequence). DNA of the CDR3: TGTGCCAGCAGCCCCCGACTAGATGTTTACACAGATACGCAGTATTTT. It encodes CASSPRLDVYTDTQYF. Complete variable domain (other parts from reference TRBV13 and TRBJ2-3): AAGVIQSPRHLIKEKRETATLKCYPIPRHDTVYWYQQGPGQDPQFLISFYEKMQSDKGSIPDRFSAQQFSDYHSELNMSSLELGDSALYFCASSPRLDVYTDTQYFGPGTRLTVL.